This TCR beta chain stems from a study of Ad26.COV2.S vaccination and SARS-CoV-2 variants. Remarks on this clone: Its antigen is unknown.

Trimming removed 5 bases from V and 3 bases from J; junction bases left unmatched: 6. Germline V gene lookup returns CDR1 SGHRS and CDR2 YFSETQ. The CDR3 sequence is 14 residues long. Study findings and constraints: While placebo recipients had lower spike-specific TCR breadth, vaccine recipients had more. Breadth measured for non-spike TCRs was similar across vaccine and placebo recipients. Total responses of T cells may have been underestimated by the analyses of TCR breadth and depth. Marked by substantial breadth, spike-specific CD8+ and CD4+ T cell responses were reportedly seen after vaccination.

Repertoires were generated with immunoSEQ multiplex PCR, while TCRdb's copy carries only in-frame clones and drops some. The sample gives 85,000 to 120,000 clones, around 82% of which show up once; 15% to 20% is in the top ten. The sample was peripheral blood, taken after recovery from COVID-19. The sequence was collected from a human donor who had recovered from COVID-19. The chain couples TRBV5-1 to TRBJ2-7, with TRBD1 matching over 9 bases. Here the CDR3 DNA reads TGCGCCAGCAGAGAGGGACAGGGAGGCTACGAGCAGTACTTC. Its protein product is CASREGQGGYEQYF.